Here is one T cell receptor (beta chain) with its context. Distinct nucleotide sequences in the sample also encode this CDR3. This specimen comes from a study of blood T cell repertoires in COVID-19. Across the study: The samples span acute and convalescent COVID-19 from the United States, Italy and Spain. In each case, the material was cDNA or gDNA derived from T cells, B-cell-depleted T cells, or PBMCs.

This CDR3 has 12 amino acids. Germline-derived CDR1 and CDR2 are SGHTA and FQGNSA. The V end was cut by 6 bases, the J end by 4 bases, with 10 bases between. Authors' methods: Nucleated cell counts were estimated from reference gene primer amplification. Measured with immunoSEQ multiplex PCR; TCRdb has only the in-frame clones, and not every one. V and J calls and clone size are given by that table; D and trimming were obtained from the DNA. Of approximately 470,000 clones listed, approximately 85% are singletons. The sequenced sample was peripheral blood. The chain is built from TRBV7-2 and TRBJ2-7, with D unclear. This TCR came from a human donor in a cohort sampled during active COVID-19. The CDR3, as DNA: TGTGCCAGCAGTCTCCTAGGATACGAGCAGTACTTC. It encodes CASSLLGYEQYF.